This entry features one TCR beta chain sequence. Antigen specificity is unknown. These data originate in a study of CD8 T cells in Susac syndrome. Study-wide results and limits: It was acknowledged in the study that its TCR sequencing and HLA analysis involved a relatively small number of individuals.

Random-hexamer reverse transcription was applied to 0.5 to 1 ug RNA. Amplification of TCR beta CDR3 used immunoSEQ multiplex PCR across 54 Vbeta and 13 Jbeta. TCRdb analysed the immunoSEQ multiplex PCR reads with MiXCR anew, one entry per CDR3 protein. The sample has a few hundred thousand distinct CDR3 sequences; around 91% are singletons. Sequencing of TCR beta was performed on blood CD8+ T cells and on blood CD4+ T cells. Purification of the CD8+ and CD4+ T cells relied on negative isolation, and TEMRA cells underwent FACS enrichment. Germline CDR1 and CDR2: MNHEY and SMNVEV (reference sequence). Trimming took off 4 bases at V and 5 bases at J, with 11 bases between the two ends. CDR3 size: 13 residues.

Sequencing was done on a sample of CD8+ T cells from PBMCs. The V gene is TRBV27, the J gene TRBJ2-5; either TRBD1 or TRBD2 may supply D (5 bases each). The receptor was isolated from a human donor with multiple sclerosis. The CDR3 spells CASSWGWLETQYF. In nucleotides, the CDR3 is TGTGCCAGCAGTTGGGGGTGGCTTGAGACCCAGTACTTC.